The 15 T cell receptor beta chains reported below all come from one sample, sequenced in a study of cytomegalovirus exposure and HLA in healthy donors. A multiplex PCR was run with 60 Vbeta primers and 13 Jbeta primers. The protocol was immunoSEQ multiplex PCR, while the TCRdb copy is restricted to in-frame clones and leaves out a portion. Seen in this sample are about 140,000 clones; the ten most common clones hold 2.2%. Material for sequencing was PBMCs. All receptors derive from a woman aged 18 to 35 in good health and CMV-seronegative.

This sequence joins TRBV19 and TRBJ2-7; 7 nucleotides agree with TRBD1. After removal of 5 bases from V and 0 bases from J, the junction contained 10 bases not matched to a gene. Germline V gene sequence: CDR1 LNHDA, CDR2 SQIVND (reference sequence). The CDR3 is 16 residues long. The CDR3 sequence: CASSSRTGEVSYEQYF. The CDR3 DNA follows: TGTGCCAGTAGTTCTAGGACAGGAGAGGTCTCCTACGAGCAGTACTTC.

The rearrangement links TRBV19 to TRBJ2-3, with 11 bases identical to TRBD1. This CDR3 contains 15 residues. J lost 3 bases, V lost 8 bases, and 7 bases had no gene match. The germline V gene encodes CDR1 LNHDA and CDR2 SQIVND (reference sequence). CDR3 amino acids: CASFPGQGGTDTQYF. The CDR3 DNA is TGTGCCAGTTTCCCGGGACAGGGGGGTACAGATACGCAGTATTTT.

The gene calls are TRBV4-1 and TRBJ2-3, with TRBD1 matching 10 bases. Germline V gene lookup returns CDR1 MGHRA and CDR2 YSYEKL. V dropped 0 bases and J dropped 6; count of bases not matched to a gene: 6. This CDR3 comprises 16 residues. CDR3 loop: CASSQDPGQGTDTQYF. CDR3 DNA sequence: TGCGCCAGCAGCCAAGATCCGGGACAGGGGACCGATACGCAGTATTTT.

The chain is built from TRBV7-2 and TRBJ1-1; D remains unclear. Germline V gives CDR1 SGHTA, CDR2 FQGNSA. The CDR3 length is 14 residues. V lost 3 bases and J lost 6, with 14 bases in between. CDR3 sequence (DNA): TGTGCCAGCAGCTTCGGCGACGGGGTCTCTGAAGCTTTCTTT. This sequence encodes CASSFGDGVSEAFF.

The chain employs TRBV28 and TRBJ2-7; 9 bases agree with TRBD1. Germline V gene lookup returns CDR1 MDHEN and CDR2 SYDVKM. V gave up 6 bases and J gave up 6 bases; unmatched junction bases: 6. The CDR3 loop spans 13 amino acids. CDR3: CASSPGQGGEQYV. The CDR3 coding sequence is TGTGCCAGCAGCCCGGGACAGGGCGGCGAGCAGTACGTC.

V gene TRBV6-6 combines with J gene TRBJ2-7; perhaps TRBD1 as D (6 bases). The CDR3 is 14 residues long. The V gene lost 6 bases and the J gene lost 1 base, with 13 bases spanning the gap. Germline assignment: CDR1 MNHNY and CDR2 SVGAGI (reference sequence). CDR3 sequence: CASRTGTSSYEQYF. The CDR3 DNA sequence: TGTGCCAGCAGAACCGGGACAAGTTCCTACGAGCAGTACTTC.

The J gene is TRBJ1-1, the V gene TRBV5-4; no definite D call. The germline V gene has CDR1 SGHNT and CDR2 YYREEE (reference sequence). V dropped 0 bases and J dropped 6 bases, with 6 bases sitting between them. The CDR3 is 12 residues long. The CDR3 DNA sequence: TGTGCCAGCAGCTTGGACGGGGCTGAAGCTTTCTTT. Residues: CASSLDGAEAFF.

V is TRBV7-3 and J is TRBJ2-1; tentatively, D is TRBD2 (6 bases). CDR3 length: 14 residues. Per the germline V gene, CDR1 is SGHTA and CDR2 is FQGTGA. The ends were cut back, 4 bases at V and 4 bases at J, with 11 bases in the middle. The CDR3 DNA sequence: TGTGCCAGCAGCTCCGTGGGGGGTTACAATGAGCAGTTCTTC. The encoded protein is CASSSVGGYNEQFF.

The V and J genes are TRBV11-2 and TRBJ1-1; 8 nucleotides match TRBD1. This CDR3 contains 15 residues. V was clipped by 5 bases and J by 0 bases; unmatched bases: 5. Germline V gene lookup returns CDR1 SGHAT and CDR2 FQNNGV. The CDR3 bases are TGTGCCAGCAGCCCCGGACAGGGATTGAACACTGAAGCTTTCTTT. This translates into CASSPGQGLNTEAFF.

The chain has TRBV9 and TRBJ1-5; 9 bases line up with TRBD1. The V and J ends lost 2 bases and 6 bases, in that order; junction bases with no gene match: 6. The germline V gene encodes CDR1 SGDLS and CDR2 YYNGEE. The CDR3 totals 15 residues. The CDR3 region is CASSVGTGQGQPQHF. The DNA for the CDR3 is TGTGCCAGCAGCGTCGGGACAGGGCAGGGTCAGCCCCAGCATTTT.

The chain combines TRBV10-2 with TRBJ2-7; D is perhaps TRBD1 (6 bases). Germline V CDR1 and CDR2: WSHSY, SAAADI. The CDR3 has 12 residues. Trimming removed 5 bases at V and 5 bases at J, with 10 bases between. The CDR3 spells CASSNRVHEQYF. In DNA, the CDR3 is TGCGCCAGCAGTAACAGGGTCCACGAGCAGTACTTC.

Comment on this clone: The sample has other DNA sequences that encode this CDR3 too. This rearrangement joins TRBV11-2 to TRBJ1-1, with a weak D call TRBD1 (5 bases). Germline V gene sequence: CDR1 SGHAT, CDR2 FQNNGV. The V and J ends lost 3 bases and 3 bases respectively, with 11 bases between them. The CDR3 has 14 residues. The CDR3 spells CASSFQGIDTEAFF. DNA of the CDR3: TGTGCCAGCAGCTTCCAGGGAATCGACACTGAAGCTTTCTTT.

Turning to this clone: Other DNA sequences in the same sample also yield this CDR3. The chain couples TRBV10-3 to TRBJ1-3, with a possible D match to TRBD1 (6 bases). The CDR3 length is 16 residues. V gave up 2 bases and J gave up 4 bases, with 15 bases separating them. Looked up from germline, CDR1 is ENHRY and CDR2 is SYGVKD. Written as DNA, the CDR3 is TGTGCCATCAGTGAGCAGATAACAGGGCGGGGAAACACCATATATTTT. This gives the protein CAISEQITGRGNTIYF.

This sequence joins TRBV6-5 and TRBJ2-5; D might be TRBD1 (8 bases). The CDR3 sequence is 14 residues long. The V gene lost 6 bases and the J gene lost 5 bases, with 16 bases spanning the gap. Looked up from germline, CDR1 is MNHEY and CDR2 is SVGAGI. CDR3 DNA sequence: TGTGCCAGCAGCTCGACAGGGGAGGGGGAGACCCAGTACTTC. Translation: CASSSTGEGETQYF.

The V gene is TRBV6-1, the J gene TRBJ1-2; TRBD1 agrees at 9 bases. The germline V gene encodes CDR1 MNHNS and CDR2 SASEGT. CDR3 size: 15 residues. With V trimmed by 2 bases and J by 3 bases, 4 bases remained unmatched. The DNA of the CDR3 is TGTGCCAGCAGTGAAAGAGGGGACAGGGACTATGGCTACACCTTC. This sequence encodes CASSERGDRDYGYTF.